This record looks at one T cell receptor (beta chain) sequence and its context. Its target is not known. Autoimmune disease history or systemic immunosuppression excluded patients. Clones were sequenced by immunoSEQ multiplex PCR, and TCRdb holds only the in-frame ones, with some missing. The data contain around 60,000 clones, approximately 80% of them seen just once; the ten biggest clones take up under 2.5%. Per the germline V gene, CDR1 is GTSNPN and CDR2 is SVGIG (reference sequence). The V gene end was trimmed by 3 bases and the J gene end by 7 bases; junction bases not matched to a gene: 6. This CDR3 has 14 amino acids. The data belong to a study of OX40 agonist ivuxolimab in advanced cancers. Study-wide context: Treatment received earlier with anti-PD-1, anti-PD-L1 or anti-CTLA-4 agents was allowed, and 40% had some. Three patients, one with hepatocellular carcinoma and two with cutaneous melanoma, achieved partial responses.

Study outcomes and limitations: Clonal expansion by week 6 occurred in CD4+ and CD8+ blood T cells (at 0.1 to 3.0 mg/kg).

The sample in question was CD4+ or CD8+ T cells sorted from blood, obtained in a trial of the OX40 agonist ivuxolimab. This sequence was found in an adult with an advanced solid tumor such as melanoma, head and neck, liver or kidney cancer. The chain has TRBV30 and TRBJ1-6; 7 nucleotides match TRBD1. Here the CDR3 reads CAWRRPQGNSPLHF. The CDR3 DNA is TGTGCCTGGAGAAGACCACAGGGGAATTCACCCCTCCACTTT.